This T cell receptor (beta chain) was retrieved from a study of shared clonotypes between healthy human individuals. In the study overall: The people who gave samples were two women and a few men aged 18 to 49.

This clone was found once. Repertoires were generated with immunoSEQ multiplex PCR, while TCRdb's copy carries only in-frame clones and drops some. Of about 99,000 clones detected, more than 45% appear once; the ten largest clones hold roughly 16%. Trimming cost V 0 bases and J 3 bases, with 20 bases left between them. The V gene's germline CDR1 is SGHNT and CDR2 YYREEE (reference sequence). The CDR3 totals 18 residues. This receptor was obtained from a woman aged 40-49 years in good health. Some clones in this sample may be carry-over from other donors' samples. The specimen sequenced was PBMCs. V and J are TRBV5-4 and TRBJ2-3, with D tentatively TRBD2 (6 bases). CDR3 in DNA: TGTGCCAGCAGCTTGGGGGGAAGGCGGGGCAGTGGGACAGATACGCAGTATTTT. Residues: CASSLGGRRGSGTDTQYF.